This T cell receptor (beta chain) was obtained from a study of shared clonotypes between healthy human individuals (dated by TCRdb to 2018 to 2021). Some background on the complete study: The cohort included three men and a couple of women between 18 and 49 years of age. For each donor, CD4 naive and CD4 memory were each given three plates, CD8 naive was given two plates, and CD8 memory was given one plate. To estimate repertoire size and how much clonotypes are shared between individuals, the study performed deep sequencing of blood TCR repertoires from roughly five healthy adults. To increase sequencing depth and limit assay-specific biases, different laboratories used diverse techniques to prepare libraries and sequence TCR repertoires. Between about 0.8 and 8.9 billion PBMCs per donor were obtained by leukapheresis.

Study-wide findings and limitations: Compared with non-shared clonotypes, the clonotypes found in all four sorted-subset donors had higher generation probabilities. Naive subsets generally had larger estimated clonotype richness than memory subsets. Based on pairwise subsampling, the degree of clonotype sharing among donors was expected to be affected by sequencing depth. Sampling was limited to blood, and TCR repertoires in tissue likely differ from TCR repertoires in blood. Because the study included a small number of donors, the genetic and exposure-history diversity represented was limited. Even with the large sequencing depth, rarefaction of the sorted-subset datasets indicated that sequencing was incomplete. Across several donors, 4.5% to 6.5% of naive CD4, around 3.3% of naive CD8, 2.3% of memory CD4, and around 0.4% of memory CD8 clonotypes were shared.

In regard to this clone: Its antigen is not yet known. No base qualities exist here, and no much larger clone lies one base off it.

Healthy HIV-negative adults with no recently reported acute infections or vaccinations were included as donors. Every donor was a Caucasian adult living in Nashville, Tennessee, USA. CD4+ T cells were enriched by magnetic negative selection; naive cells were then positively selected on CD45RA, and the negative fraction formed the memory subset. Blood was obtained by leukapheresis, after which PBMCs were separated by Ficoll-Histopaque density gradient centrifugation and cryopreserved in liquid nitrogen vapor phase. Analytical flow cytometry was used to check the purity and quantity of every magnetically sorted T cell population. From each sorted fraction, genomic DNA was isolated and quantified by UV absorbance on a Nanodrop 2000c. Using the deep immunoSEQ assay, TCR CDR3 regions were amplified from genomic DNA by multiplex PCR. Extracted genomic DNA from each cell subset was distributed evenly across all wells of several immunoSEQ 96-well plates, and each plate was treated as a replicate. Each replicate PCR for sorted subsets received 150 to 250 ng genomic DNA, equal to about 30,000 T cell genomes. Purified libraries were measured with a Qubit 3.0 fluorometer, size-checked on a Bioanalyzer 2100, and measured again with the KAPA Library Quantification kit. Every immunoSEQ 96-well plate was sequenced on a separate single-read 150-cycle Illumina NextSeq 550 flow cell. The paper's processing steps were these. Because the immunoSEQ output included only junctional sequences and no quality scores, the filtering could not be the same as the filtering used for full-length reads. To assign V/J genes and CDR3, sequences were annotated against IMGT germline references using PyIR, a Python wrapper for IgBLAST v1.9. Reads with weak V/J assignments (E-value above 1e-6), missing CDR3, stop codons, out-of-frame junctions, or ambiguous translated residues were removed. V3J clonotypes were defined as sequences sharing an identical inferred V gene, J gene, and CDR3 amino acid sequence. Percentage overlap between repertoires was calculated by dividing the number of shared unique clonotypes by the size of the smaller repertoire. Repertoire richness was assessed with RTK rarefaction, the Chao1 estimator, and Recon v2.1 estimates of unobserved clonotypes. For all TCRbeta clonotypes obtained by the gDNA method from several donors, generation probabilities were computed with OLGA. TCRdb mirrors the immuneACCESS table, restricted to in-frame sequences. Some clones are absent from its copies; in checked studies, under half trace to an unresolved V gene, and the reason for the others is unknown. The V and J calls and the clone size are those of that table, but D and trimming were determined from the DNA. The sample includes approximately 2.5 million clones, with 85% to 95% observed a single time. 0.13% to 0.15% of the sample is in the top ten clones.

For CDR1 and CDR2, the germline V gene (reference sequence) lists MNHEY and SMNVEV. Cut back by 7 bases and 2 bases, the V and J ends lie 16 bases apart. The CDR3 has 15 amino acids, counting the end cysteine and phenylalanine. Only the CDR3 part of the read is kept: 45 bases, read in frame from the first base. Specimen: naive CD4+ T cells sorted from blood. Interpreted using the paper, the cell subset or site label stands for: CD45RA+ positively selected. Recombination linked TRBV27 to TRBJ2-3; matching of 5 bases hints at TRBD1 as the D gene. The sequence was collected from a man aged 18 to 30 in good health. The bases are TGTGCCAGCACCATAAGGGGCAGGGTCACAGATACGCAGTATTTT. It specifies CASTIRGRVTDTQYF.